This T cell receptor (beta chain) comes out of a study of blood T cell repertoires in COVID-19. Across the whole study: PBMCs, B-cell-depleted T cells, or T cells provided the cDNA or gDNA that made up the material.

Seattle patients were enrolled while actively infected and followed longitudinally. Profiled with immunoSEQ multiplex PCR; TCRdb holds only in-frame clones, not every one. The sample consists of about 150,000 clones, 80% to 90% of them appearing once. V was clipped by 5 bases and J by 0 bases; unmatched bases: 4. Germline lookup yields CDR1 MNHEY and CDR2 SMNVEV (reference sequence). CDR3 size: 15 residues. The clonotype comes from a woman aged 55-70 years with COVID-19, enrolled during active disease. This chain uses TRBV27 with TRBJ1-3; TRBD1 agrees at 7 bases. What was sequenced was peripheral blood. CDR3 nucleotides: TGTGCCAGCAGTCCCCGGGACAGCTCTGGAAACACCATATATTTT. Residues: CASSPRDSSGNTIYF.